The T cell receptor (beta chain) described here comes from a study of blood T cells in healthy people across ages. CDR3 length: 15 amino acids. The germline CDR1 and CDR2 sequences are SGHRS and YFSETQ. V dropped 0 bases and J dropped 5; count of bases not matched to a gene: 7. A few counts support this clonotype. A second PCR, run for about 6 to 12 cycles, used a sample-barcoded 5' primer plus a J-beta primer mix. MiXCR, run by TCRdb on the 5' RACE reads, gives a single entry per CDR3 protein. This table has over 950,000 distinct CDR3 sequences, about two fifths appearing once. The chain employs TRBV5-1 and TRBJ1-1, with TRBD1 matching over 7 bases. The sequenced sample was blood. The clonotype originates from a man younger than 30 in good health. The CDR3 bases are TGCGCCAGCAGCTTGGACGGATCAGGGGGTACTGAAGCTTTCTTT. It translates to CASSLDGSGGTEAFF.